This record concerns one T cell receptor (beta chain) sequence. The data were produced by immunoSEQ multiplex PCR, yet TCRdb's version contains in-frame clones alone and is incomplete. The sample has 50,000 to 60,000 clones; approximately 85% are singletons. This CDR3 comprises 15 residues. V lost 2 bases to trimming and J lost 4 bases, with 15 bases between them. The V gene's germline CDR1 is SGHRS and CDR2 YFSETQ. This sample stems from a study of blood T cell repertoires in COVID-19. Study context: The origin of the acute and convalescent COVID-19 samples was the United States, Italy and Spain. T cells, B-cell-depleted T cells, or PBMCs provided the cDNA or gDNA that served as material.

The sequence came from a human donor in a cohort sampled during active COVID-19. The chain uses TRBV5-1 and TRBJ2-5, with TRBD2 as a possible D gene (5 bases). The sequenced material came from peripheral blood. CDR3 nucleotides: TGCGCCAGCAGCTTTTACGTGGGGAGAGGAGAGACCCAGTACTTC. Its protein product is CASSFYVGRGETQYF.